This T cell receptor beta chain was recovered during a study of control samples from healthy donors and cancer patients. Measured with immunoSEQ multiplex PCR; TCRdb has only the in-frame clones, and not every one. The sample shows roughly 370,000 clones, roughly 90% of them seen only once. The V gene's germline CDR1 is MNHEY and CDR2 SMNVEV (reference sequence). Trimming removed 2 bases at V and 5 bases at J, with 12 bases between. The length of the CDR3 is 14 residues. The V gene is TRBV27, the J gene TRBJ1-2; D is ambiguous. This TCR was sampled from a man between 35 and 55 years old with head and neck cancer. Specimen: PBMCs. The CDR3 DNA is TGTGCCAGCAGTTTAGCGTCCCAATTTTATGGCTACACCTTC. This codes for CASSLASQFYGYTF.